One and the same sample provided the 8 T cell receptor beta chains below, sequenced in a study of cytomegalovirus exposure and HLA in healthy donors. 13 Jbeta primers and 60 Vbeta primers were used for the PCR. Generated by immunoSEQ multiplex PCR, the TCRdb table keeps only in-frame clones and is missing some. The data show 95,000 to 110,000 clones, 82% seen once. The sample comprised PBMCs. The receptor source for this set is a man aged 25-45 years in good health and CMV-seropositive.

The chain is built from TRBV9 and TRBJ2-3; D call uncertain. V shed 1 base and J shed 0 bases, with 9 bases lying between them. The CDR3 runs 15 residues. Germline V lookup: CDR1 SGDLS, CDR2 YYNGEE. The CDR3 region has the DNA TGTGCCAGCAGCGTATTGGGCTCGAGCACAGATACGCAGTATTTT. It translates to CASSVLGSSTDTQYF.

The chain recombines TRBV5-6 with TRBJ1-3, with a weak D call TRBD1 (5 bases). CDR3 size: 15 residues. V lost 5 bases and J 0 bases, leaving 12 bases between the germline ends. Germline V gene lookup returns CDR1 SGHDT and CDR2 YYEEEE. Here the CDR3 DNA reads TGTGCCAGCAGGACCGGACACGTCTCTGGAAACACCATATATTTT. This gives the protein CASRTGHVSGNTIYF.

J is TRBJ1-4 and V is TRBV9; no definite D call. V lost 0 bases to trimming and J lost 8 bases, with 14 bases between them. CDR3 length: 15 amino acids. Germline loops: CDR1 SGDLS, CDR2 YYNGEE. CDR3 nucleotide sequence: TGTGCCAGCAGCGTAGTAGAGGGTATCTGGGAAAAACTGTTTTTT. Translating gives CASSVVEGIWEKLFF.

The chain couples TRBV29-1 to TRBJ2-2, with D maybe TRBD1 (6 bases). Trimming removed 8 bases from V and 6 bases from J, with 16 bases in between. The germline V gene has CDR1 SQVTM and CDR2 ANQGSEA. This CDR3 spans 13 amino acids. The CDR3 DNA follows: TGCAGCCCTCCCTTGGGGGCCTCCGGGGAGCTGTTTTTT. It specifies CSPPLGASGELFF.

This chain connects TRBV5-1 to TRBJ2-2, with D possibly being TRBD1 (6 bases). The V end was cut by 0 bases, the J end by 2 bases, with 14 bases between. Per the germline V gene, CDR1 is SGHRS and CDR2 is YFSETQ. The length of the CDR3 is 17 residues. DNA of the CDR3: TGCGCCAGCAGCTTGGCCCGGCAGGGGATTAACACCGGGGAGCTGTTTTTT. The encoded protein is CASSLARQGINTGELFF.

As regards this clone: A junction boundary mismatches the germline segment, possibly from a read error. The CDR3 DNA reads as TGTGCCAGCAGCTCCCGGGATAGCGGGGATAGGGACTTC. It translates to CASSSRDSGDRDF. The chain carries TRBV5-4 and TRBJ2-7; 8 positions agree with TRBD2. This CDR3 spans 13 amino acids. CDR1 SGHNT and CDR2 YYREEE come from the germline V gene (reference sequence).

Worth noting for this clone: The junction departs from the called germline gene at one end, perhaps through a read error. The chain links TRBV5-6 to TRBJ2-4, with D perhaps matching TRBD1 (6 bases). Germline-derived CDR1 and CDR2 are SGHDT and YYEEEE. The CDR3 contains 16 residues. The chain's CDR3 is CASSWGTNLAKNSQYF. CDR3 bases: TGTGCCAGCAGCTGGGGGACAAATCTAGCCAAAAACAGTCAGTACTTC.

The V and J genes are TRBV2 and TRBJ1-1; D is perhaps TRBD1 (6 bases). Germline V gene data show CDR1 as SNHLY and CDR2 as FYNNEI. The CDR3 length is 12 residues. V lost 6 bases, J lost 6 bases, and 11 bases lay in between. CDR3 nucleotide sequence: TGTGCCAGCAGGGAACAGGGCGCTGAAGCTTTCTTT. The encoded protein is CASREQGAEAFF.